This TCR beta chain was captured by sequencing in a study of early T cells in non-severe SARS-CoV-2 infection. Study background: It was bulk RNA from unsorted whole blood that was sequenced, and the chains were unpaired.

Ten or more counts support this clonotype. Its antigen is currently unknown. Germline V gives CDR1 LGHDT, CDR2 YNNKEL (reference sequence). There are 14 residues in the CDR3. V lost 1 base, J lost 10 bases, and 11 bases lay in between. The protocol attached unique molecular identifiers to individual cDNA molecules. TCRdb reprocessed the 5' RACE reads with MiXCR, giving one entry per CDR3 protein. Among roughly 51,000 distinct CDR3 sequences, 6% to 7% were seen once, and the ten largest hold around 3.9%. Study-wide results and caveats: Missing private and CD4 specificities, VDJdb matching favored anti-spike CD8 responses.

Source material: whole blood. The chain joins TRBV3-1 to TRBJ1-6, with D hard to call. This TCR derives from an adult who was a healthcare worker with PCR-confirmed SARS-CoV-2 infection or an uninfected control (not recorded which). The CDR3 DNA reads as TGTGCCAGCAGCCAAGCGGAAGAGTCGTCACCCCTCCACTTT. Translating it yields CASSQAEESSPLHF.